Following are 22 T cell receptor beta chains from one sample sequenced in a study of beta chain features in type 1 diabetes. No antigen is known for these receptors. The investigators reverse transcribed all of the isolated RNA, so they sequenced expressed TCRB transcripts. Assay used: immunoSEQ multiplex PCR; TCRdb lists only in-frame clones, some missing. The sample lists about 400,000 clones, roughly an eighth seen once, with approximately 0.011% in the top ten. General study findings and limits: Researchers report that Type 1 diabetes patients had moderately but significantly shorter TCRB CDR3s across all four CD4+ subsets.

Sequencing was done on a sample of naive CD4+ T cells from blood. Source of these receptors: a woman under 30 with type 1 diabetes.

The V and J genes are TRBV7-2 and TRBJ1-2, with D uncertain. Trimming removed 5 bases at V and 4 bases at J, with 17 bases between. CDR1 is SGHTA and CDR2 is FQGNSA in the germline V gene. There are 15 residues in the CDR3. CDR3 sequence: CASSPSGEGGYGYTF. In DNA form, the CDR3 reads TGTGCCAGCAGCCCCTCCGGGGAGGGAGGCTATGGCTACACCTTC.

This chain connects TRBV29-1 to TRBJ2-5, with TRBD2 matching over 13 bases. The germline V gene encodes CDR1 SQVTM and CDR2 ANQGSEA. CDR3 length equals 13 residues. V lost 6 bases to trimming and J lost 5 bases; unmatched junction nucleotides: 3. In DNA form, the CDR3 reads TGCAGCGTACCGACTAGCGGGGGGGAGACCCAGTACTTC. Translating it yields CSVPTSGGETQYF.

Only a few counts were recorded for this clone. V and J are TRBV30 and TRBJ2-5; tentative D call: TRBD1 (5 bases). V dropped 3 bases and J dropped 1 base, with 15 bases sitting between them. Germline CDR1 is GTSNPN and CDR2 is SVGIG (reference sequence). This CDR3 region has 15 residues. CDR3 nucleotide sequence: TGTGCCTGGAGGTACTTGGGGCCACCCCAAGAGACCCAGTACTTC. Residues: CAWRYLGPPQETQYF.

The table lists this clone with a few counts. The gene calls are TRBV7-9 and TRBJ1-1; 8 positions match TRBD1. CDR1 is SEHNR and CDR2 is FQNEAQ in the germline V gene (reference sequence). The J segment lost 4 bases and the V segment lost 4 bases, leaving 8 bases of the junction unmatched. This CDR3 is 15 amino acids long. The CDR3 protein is CASSSSGGGGTEAFF. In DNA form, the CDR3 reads TGTGCCAGCAGCTCGTCAGGGGGCGGGGGCACTGAAGCTTTCTTT.

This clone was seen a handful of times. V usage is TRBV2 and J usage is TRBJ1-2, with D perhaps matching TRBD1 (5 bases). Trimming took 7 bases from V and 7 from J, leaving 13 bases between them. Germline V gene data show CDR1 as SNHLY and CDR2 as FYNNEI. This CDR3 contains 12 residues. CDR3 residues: CASTSGRAGYTF. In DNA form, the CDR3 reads TGTGCCAGCACGTCCGGCAGGGCTGGCTACACCTTC. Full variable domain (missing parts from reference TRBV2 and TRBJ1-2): EPEVTQTPSHQVTQMGQEVILRCVPISNHLYFYWYRQILGQKVEFLVSFYNNEISEKSEIFDDQFSVERPDGSNFTLKIRSTKLEDSAMYFCASTSGRAGYTFGSGTRLTVV.

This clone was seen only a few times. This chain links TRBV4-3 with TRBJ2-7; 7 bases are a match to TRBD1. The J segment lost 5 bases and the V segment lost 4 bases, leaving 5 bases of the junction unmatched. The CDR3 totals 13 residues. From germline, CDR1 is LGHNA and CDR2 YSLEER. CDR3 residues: CASSRQGLHEQYF. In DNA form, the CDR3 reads TGCGCCAGCAGCCGACAGGGTTTACACGAGCAGTACTTC.

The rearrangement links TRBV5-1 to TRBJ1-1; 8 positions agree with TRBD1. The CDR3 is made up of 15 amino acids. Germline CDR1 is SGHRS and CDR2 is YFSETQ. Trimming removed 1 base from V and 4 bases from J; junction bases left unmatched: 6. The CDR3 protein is CASSLQTGVITEAFF. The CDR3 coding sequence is TGCGCCAGCAGCTTGCAGACAGGGGTCATCACTGAAGCTTTCTTT. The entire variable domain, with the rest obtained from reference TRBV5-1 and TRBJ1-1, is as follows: KAGVTQTPRYLIKTRGQQVTLSCSPISGHRSVSWYQQTPGQGLQFLFEYFSETQRNKGNFPGRFSGRQFSNSRSEMNVSTLELGDSALYLCASSLQTGVITEAFFGQGTRLTVV.

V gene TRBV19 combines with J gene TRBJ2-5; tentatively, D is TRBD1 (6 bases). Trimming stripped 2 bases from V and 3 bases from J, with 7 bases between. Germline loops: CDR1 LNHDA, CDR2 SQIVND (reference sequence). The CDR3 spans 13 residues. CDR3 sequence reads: CASSINREETQYF. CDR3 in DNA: TGTGCCAGTAGTATAAACAGGGAAGAGACCCAGTACTTC. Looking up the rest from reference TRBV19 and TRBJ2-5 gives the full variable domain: DGGITQSPKYLFRKEGQNVTLSCEQNLNHDAMYWYRQDPGQGLRLIYYSQIVNDFQKGDIAEGYSVSREKKESFPLTVTSAQKNPTAFYLCASSINREETQYFGPGTRLLVL.

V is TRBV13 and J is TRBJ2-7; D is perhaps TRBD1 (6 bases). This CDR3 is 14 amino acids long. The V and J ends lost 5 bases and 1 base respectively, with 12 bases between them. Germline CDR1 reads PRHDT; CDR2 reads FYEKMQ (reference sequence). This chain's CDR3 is CASSPWGPSYEQYF. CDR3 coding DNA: TGTGCCAGCAGCCCCTGGGGGCCTTCCTACGAGCAGTACTTC. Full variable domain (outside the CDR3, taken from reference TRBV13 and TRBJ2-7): AAGVIQSPRHLIKEKRETATLKCYPIPRHDTVYWYQQGPGQDPQFLISFYEKMQSDKGSIPDRFSAQQFSDYHSELNMSSLELGDSALYFCASSPWGPSYEQYFGPGTRLTVT.

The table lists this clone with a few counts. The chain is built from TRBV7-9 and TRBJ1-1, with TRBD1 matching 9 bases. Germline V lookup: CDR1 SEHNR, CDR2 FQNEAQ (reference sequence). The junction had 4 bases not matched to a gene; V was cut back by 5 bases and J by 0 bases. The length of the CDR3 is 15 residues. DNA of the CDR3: TGTGCCAGCAGCGGACGGACAGGGGTGAACACTGAAGCTTTCTTT. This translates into CASSGRTGVNTEAFF.

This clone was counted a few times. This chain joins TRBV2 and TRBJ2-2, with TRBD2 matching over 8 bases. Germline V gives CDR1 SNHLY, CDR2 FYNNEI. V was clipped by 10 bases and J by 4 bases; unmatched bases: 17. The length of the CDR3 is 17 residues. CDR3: CAIPGLDGGHGTGELFF. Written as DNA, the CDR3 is TGTGCCATCCCGGGACTAGACGGGGGCCATGGCACCGGGGAGCTGTTTTTT.

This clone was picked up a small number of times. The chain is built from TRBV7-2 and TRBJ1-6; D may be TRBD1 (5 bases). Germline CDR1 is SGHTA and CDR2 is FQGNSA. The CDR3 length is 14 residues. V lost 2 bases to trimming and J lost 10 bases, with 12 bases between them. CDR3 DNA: TGTGCCAGCAGCTTAACCAGGGTAGACTCACCCCTCCACTTT. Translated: CASSLTRVDSPLHF.

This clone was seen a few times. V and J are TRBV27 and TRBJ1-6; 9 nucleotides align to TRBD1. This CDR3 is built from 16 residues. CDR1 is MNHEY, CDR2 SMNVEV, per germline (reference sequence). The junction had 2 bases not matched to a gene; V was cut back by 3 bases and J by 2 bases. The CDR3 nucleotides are TGTGCCAGCAGTTTTGGGACAGGGACCTATAATTCACCCCTCCACTTT. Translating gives CASSFGTGTYNSPLHF.

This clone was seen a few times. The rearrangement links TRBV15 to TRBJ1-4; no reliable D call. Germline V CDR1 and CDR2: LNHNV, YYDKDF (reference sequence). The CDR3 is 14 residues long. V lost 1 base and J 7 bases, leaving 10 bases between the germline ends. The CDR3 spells CATSRVRTSEKLFF. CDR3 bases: TGTGCCACCAGCAGAGTTAGGACTTCTGAAAAACTGTTTTTT.

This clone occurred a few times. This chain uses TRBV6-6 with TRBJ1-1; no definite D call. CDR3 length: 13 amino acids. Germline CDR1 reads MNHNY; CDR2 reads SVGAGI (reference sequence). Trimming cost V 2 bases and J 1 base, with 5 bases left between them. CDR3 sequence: CASSYERNTEAFF. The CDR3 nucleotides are TGTGCCAGCAGTTACGAGAGGAACACTGAAGCTTTCTTT.

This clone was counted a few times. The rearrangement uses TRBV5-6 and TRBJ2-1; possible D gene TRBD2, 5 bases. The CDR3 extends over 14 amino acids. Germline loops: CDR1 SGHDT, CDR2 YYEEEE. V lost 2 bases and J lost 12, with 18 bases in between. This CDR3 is CASSFWLERVGQFF. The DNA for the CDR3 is TGTGCCAGCAGCTTTTGGCTAGAGAGGGTCGGGCAGTTCTTC.

CDR3: CASSEGTGSPGNTIYF. Here the CDR3 DNA reads TGTGCCAGTAGTGAAGGGACAGGGTCTCCTGGAAACACCATATATTTT. The V gene is TRBV19, the J gene TRBJ1-3; 9 positions match TRBD1. V was pared by 5 bases and J by 2 bases, with 7 bases of the junction left unmatched. Germline values: CDR1 LNHDA, CDR2 SQIVND (reference sequence). The CDR3 covers 16 residues.

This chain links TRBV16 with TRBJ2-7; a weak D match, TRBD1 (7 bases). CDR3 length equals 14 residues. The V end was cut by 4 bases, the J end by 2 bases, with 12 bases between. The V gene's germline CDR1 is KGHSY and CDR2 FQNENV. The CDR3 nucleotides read TGTGCCAGCAGCCGCGGGACAGTAGCCTACGAGCAGTACTTC. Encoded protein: CASSRGTVAYEQYF.

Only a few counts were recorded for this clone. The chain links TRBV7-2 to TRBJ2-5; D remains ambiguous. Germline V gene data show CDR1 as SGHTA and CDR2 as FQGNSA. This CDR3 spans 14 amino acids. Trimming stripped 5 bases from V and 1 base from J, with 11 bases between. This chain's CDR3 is CASSPRMTQETQYF. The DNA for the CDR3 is TGTGCCAGCAGCCCCAGGATGACCCAAGAGACCCAGTACTTC. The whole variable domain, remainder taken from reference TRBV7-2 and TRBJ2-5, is GAGVSQSPSNKVTEKGKDVELRCDPISGHTALYWYRQSLGQGLEFLIYFQGNSAPDKSGLPSDRFSAERTGGSVSTLTIQRTQQEDSAVYLCASSPRMTQETQYFGPGTRLLVL.

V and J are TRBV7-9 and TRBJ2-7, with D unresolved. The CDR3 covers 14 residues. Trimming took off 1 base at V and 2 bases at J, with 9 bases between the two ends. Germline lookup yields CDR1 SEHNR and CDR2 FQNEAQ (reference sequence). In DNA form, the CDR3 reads TGTGCCAGCAGCTTAGACTCCACGGCCTACGAGCAGTACTTC. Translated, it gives CASSLDSTAYEQYF.

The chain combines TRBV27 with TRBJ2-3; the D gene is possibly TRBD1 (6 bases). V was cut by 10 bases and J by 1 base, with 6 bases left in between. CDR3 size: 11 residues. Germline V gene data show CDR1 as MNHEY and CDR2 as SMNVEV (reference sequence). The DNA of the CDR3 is TGTGCCACAGGGGGCACAGATACGCAGTATTTT. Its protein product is CATGGTDTQYF.

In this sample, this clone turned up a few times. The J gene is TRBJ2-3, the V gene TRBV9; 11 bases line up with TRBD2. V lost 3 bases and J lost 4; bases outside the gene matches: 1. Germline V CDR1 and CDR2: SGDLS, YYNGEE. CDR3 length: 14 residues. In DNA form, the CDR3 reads TGTGCCAGCAGCGAACTAGCGGGAGCAGATACGCAGTATTTT. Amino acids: CASSELAGADTQYF.